The 5 T cell receptor beta chains below come from one sample, sequenced in a study of cytomegalovirus exposure and HLA in healthy donors. 13 Jbeta primers and 60 Vbeta primers were used for the PCR. Assay used: immunoSEQ multiplex PCR; TCRdb lists only in-frame clones, some missing. The profile shows about 94,000 clones, roughly 73% of them singletons. The sequencing input was PBMCs. The origin of the receptors is a woman aged 40 to 50 in good health and CMV-seronegative.

The chain joins TRBV7-2 to TRBJ1-1; D remains ambiguous. Germline CDR1 and CDR2: SGHTA and FQGNSA. V was cut by 1 base and J by 1 base, with 10 bases left in between. The CDR3 spans 15 residues. CDR3 coding DNA: TGTGCCAGCAGCTTAGTTTCTACGGGGAACACTGAAGCTTTCTTT. Its protein product is CASSLVSTGNTEAFF.

In this sample, this clone turned up once. The chain carries TRBV4-3 and TRBJ2-5; no definite D call. CDR1 is LGHNA, CDR2 YSLEER, per germline. This CDR3 is built from 13 residues. V was clipped by 0 bases and J by 5 bases, with 7 bases between them. CDR3 in amino acids: CASSQESEETQYF. The CDR3 region has the DNA TGCGCCAGCAGCCAAGAAAGTGAGGAGACCCAGTACTTC.

This chain connects TRBV6-5 to TRBJ1-3; a possible D gene is TRBD1 (5 bases). V was trimmed by 6 bases and J by 0 bases, leaving 12 bases between them. Germline CDR1 and CDR2: MNHEY and SVGAGI. The CDR3 runs to 15 residues. DNA for the CDR3: TGTGCCAGCAGCCCAGACAGCCTCTCTGGAAACACCATATATTTT. Translating it yields CASSPDSLSGNTIYF.

The V call is TRBV7-2, the J call TRBJ1-2; D possibly corresponds to TRBD1 (5 bases). The V end was cut by 8 bases, the J end by 5 bases, with 12 bases between. The CDR3 runs 12 residues. Germline V lookup: CDR1 SGHTA, CDR2 FQGNSA. The CDR3 sequence: CASSTGGYGYTF. The CDR3 coding sequence is TGTGCCAGCTCGACGGGGGGGTATGGCTACACCTTC.

This clone occurred once. The chain recombines TRBV28 with TRBJ2-2, with 11 bases that match TRBD2. Germline V gene data show CDR1 as MDHEN and CDR2 as SYDVKM. V gave up 2 bases and J gave up 3 bases; unmatched junction bases: 2. The CDR3 is made up of 16 amino acids. CDR3: CASSLRLAGHTGELFF. The DNA for the CDR3 is TGTGCCAGCAGTTTACGACTAGCGGGGCACACCGGGGAGCTGTTTTTT.